Sequencing of this T cell receptor (beta chain) was carried out in a study of T cells in Graves' hyperthyroidism and ophthalmopathy. Study details: Pretreatment peripheral blood was obtained at initial diagnosis.

Points from the study as a whole: A median around 6.4 months before onset, the model predicted ophthalmopathy.

What was amplified from RNA transcripts were TCR beta CDR3 regions. With the HTBI primer set, the TCR CDR3 went through a first round of RT-PCR. TCRdb fed the multiplex PCR reads into MiXCR, producing one record per CDR3 protein. The table lists hundreds of thousands of distinct CDR3 sequences, under 20% of them singletons, with over 15% in the top ten. With regard to this clonotype: As yet, its antigen is unknown.

Trimming took 5 bases from V and 6 from J; bases not matched to a gene: 8. Germline CDR1 WNHNN, CDR2 SYGVQD (reference sequence). This CDR3 region has 15 residues. The sequenced sample was blood. This chain joins TRBV10-1 and TRBJ2-5, with 11 bases lining up with TRBD1. The TCR was taken from a woman aged 45-59 years with Graves' hyperthyroidism that later progressed to Graves' ophthalmopathy. The DNA of the CDR3 is TGCGCCAGCAGTACCGGGACAGGGGGGAGGCAGACCCAGTACTTC. Amino acid sequence: CASSTGTGGRQTQYF.